This T cell receptor beta chain was captured by sequencing in a study of beta chain features in type 1 diabetes. Findings and limits, study-wide: For cells with high TCR expression, cDNA sequencing could yield over-representation. TCRB CDR3 length was moderately but significantly reduced in all four CD4+ subsets of Type 1 diabetes patients. Researchers caution that PCR might favor shorter templates, equally among patients and controls.

The study reverse transcribed the entire isolated RNA, so it sequenced expressed TCRB transcripts. Assay: immunoSEQ multiplex PCR; the TCRdb copy retains only in-frame clones and omits some. Of around 310,000 clones in the sample, approximately 15% were seen once. Trimming took 5 bases from V and 0 from J, leaving 10 bases between them. CDR1 SEHNR and CDR2 FQNEAQ come from the germline V gene (reference sequence). The CDR3 spans 15 residues. Of note for this clone: The antigen is undetermined.

Roughly 110 mL of blood, on average, came from one heparinised draw per donor. This chain connects TRBV7-9 to TRBJ1-4; D is possibly TRBD1 (5 bases). Sequencing was done on a sample of naive CD4+ T cells from blood. This TCR was sampled from a woman younger than 30 with type 1 diabetes. The CDR3: CASSEQDATNEKLFF. CDR3 nucleotide sequence: TGTGCCAGCAGCGAACAGGATGCAACTAATGAAAAACTGTTTTTT.